The 9 T cell receptor beta chains reported below all come from one sample, sequenced in a study of metastatic and nonmetastatic thyroid tumors. Prior to thyroid surgery, none of the patients had received any treatment. TCRdb called clones again from the PCR reads with MiXCR. Here the sample spans over 20,000 clones, about 28% being singletons. Material: tumor tissue. Receptor source: a male donor with papillary thyroid cancer or a benign thyroid nodule (not recorded which). Some clones in this sample may be carry-over from other donors' samples.

This clone was detected ten times or more. The chain joins TRBV7-3 to TRBJ2-4; no clear D. CDR1 is SGHTA and CDR2 is FQGTGA in the germline V gene. With 0 bases removed from V and 5 bases from J, the gap between germline ends came to 5 bases. The CDR3 consists of 13 residues. The CDR3 DNA reads TGTGCCAGCAGCTTAACCCCCGAAAACATTCAGTACTTC. Translated, it gives CASSLTPENIQYF.

Written as DNA, the CDR3 is TGTGCCAGCAGCTTAGGCCTAGCGGGAGGCTTCACAGATACGCAGTATTTT. It specifies CASSLGLAGGFTDTQYF. The chain carries TRBV11-2 and TRBJ2-3; 11 positions agree with TRBD2. V shed 1 base and J 2 bases; nucleotides not matched to a gene: 5. The CDR3 is 17 amino acids. CDR1 and CDR2 from the germline V gene are SGHAT and FQNNGV.

The gene calls are TRBV11-3 and TRBJ2-7; D is ambiguous. The CDR3 is 13 amino acids. Trimming took off 5 bases at V and 6 bases at J, with 14 bases between the two ends. Germline CDR1 SGHNT, CDR2 YENEEA. CDR3 sequence: CASSLLFRSEQYF. CDR3 nucleotide sequence: TGTGCCAGCAGCCTACTCTTCCGCTCCGAGCAGTACTTC.

This chain uses TRBV20-1 with TRBJ2-7; 10 bases are shared with TRBD2. The CDR3 sequence is 17 residues long. V was pared by 0 bases and J by 7 bases, with 15 bases of the junction left unmatched. From germline, CDR1 is DFQATT and CDR2 SNEGSKA (reference sequence). The CDR3: CSARDVTSSGSVSEQYF. The CDR3 DNA reads as TGCAGTGCTAGAGATGTTACTTCTAGCGGGAGCGTGTCGGAGCAGTACTTC.

A few counts support this clone. The V call is TRBV14, the J call TRBJ1-2, with TRBD1 matching 8 bases. The germline V gene encodes CDR1 SGHDN and CDR2 FVKESK. This CDR3 comprises 15 residues. V lost 4 bases, J lost 2 bases, and 6 bases stayed unmatched. This CDR3 is CASSRLDRDNYGYTF. CDR3 nucleotide sequence: TGTGCCAGCAGCCGGCTGGACAGGGACAACTATGGCTACACCTTC.

The V and J genes are TRBV11-2 and TRBJ2-1; 13 positions match TRBD2. Looked up from germline, CDR1 is SGHAT and CDR2 is FQNNGV. This CDR3 is 17 amino acids long. Trimming removed 2 bases from V and 5 bases from J; junction bases left unmatched: 6. DNA of the CDR3: TGTGCCAGCAGCTTAAGCCCGGGACTAGCGGGAAACAATGAGCAGTTCTTC. Translation gives CASSLSPGLAGNNEQFF.

This clone appeared many times. The chain employs TRBV6-1 and TRBJ1-1; D ambiguous. The CDR3 has 13 residues. V lost 5 bases, J lost 0 bases, and 7 bases lay in between. Germline assignment: CDR1 MNHNS and CDR2 SASEGT. CDR3 sequence reads: CASSSAMNTEAFF. The DNA of the CDR3 is TGTGCCAGCAGTTCCGCAATGAACACTGAAGCTTTCTTT.

This clone was picked up many times. Distinct nucleotide sequences in the sample also encode this CDR3. The chain couples TRBV12-3 or TRBV12-4 to TRBJ1-6; D is unclear. The CDR3 is made up of 12 amino acids. V lost 6 bases and J 8 bases, leaving 8 bases between the germline ends. The CDR3 coding sequence is TGTGCCAGCAGGGTAGGAGATTCACCCCTCCACTTT. Protein sequence: CASRVGDSPLHF.

This rearrangement joins TRBV5-4 to TRBJ2-1, with TRBD1 identical over 10 bases. The length of the CDR3 is 15 residues. Germline assignment: CDR1 SGHNT and CDR2 YYREEE (reference sequence). Unmatched junction bases numbered 5, after V lost 4 bases and J lost 4 bases. The CDR3 DNA reads TGTGCCAGCAGCGGCGGACAGGGGGTATACAATGAGCAGTTCTTC. Protein: CASSGGQGVYNEQFF.